This TCR beta chain was observed in a study of response to subunit inactivated influenza vaccine. Regarding the study as a whole: Seasonal influenza vaccination, on each occasion, was suggested by the authors to recruit few new T cells.

For this clonotype: Its antigen is still unknown.

TCRdb fed the RT-PCR reads into MiXCR, producing one record per CDR3 protein. Of hundreds of thousands of distinct CDR3 sequences listed, about 15% are singletons. The ends were cut back, 4 bases at V and 8 bases at J, with 17 bases in the middle. CDR1 and CDR2 (germline): MNHEY, SVGAGI. The CDR3 is made up of 14 amino acids. This receptor was identified in a man in his fifties or sixties who received an inactivated influenza vaccine. The chain uses TRBV6-5 and TRBJ1-1, with D perhaps TRBD1 (5 bases). Sequences were derived from PBMCs from blood, sampled roughly 2 weeks before vaccination. The CDR3 DNA reads as TGTGCCAGCAGTTGGCGGGGGGACCGGGCAGAAGCTTTCTTT. Its translation: CASSWRGDRAEAFF.